The 26 T cell receptor beta chains listed next were all sequenced from one sample in a study of T cells in Graves' hyperthyroidism and ophthalmopathy. Amplification yielded TCR beta CDR3 regions, with RNA transcripts as the source. When the TCR CDR3 underwent first-round RT-PCR, the HTBI primer set was used. MiXCR was run by TCRdb on the multiplex PCR reads, yielding one entry per CDR3 protein. This sample has fewer than 900,000 distinct CDR3 sequences, with less than 20% found just once. Sequencing was performed on blood. All receptors come from a man younger than 35 with Graves' hyperthyroidism.

V gene TRBV19 combines with J gene TRBJ1-6; the D is unclear. V lost 2 bases, J lost 5 bases, and 10 bases lay in between. The V gene's germline CDR1 is LNHDA and CDR2 SQIVND (reference sequence). There are 15 residues in the CDR3. CDR3 DNA sequence: TGTGCCAGTAGTATAAGGCGGGAGAATAATTCACCCCTCCACTTT. Translating gives CASSIRRENNSPLHF.

Comment on this clonotype: This may be a read error, as it is one base from a much larger clone. The CDR3 loop is CASSLGLAGASQSGELFF. The CDR3, as DNA: TGTGCCAGCAGCCTGGGACTAGCGGGAGCGTCACAGTCCGGGGAGCTGTTTTTT. The chain joins TRBV11-2 to TRBJ2-2; TRBD2 matches at 14 bases. Germline V gene lookup returns CDR1 SGHAT and CDR2 FQNNGV. V gave up 5 bases and J gave up 6 bases; unmatched junction bases: 11. The CDR3 is made up of 18 amino acids.

This clonotype was seen a few times. This chain joins TRBV7-2 and TRBJ2-2; 8 nucleotides line up with TRBD2. Germline V gene sequence: CDR1 SGHTA, CDR2 FQGNSA. V dropped 4 bases and J dropped 7; count of bases not matched to a gene: 14. The CDR3 spans 17 residues. Here the CDR3 DNA reads TGTGCCAGCAGCTCACGAGCGGGAGCATCATCCAGCGGGGAGCTGTTTTTT. Protein product: CASSSRAGASSSGELFF. The whole variable domain, remainder taken from reference TRBV7-2 and TRBJ2-2, is GAGVSQSPSNKVTEKGKDVELRCDPISGHTALYWYRQSLGQGLEFLIYFQGNSAPDKSGLPSDRFSAERTGGSVSTLTIQRTQQEDSAVYLCASSSRAGASSSGELFFGEGSRLTVL.

This clonotype was recorded a few times. The chain combines TRBV29-1 with TRBJ1-2; D gene uncertain. V dropped 8 bases and J dropped 0 bases, with 13 bases sitting between them. This CDR3 has 13 residues. Germline CDR1 reads SQVTM; CDR2 reads ANQGSEA. CDR3 nucleotides: TGCAGCACAAGAGGGCCGACTAACTATGGCTACACCTTC. It codes for CSTRGPTNYGYTF.

The table lists this clonotype with a few counts. CDR3 DNA sequence: TGTGCCAGCAGCTGGCCAGGGGGATACAACACCGGGGAGCTGTTTTTT. Translation gives CASSWPGGYNTGELFF. This chain links TRBV7-2 with TRBJ2-2; TRBD1 matches 7 bases. The CDR3 sequence is 16 residues long. V shed 4 bases and J 2 bases; nucleotides not matched to a gene: 7. CDR1 and CDR2 from the germline V gene are SGHTA and FQGNSA.

This clonotype was counted only a few times. The chain links TRBV27 to TRBJ1-2; TRBD1 matches 7 bases. The CDR3 sequence is 16 residues long. Looked up from germline, CDR1 is MNHEY and CDR2 is SMNVEV (reference sequence). Unmatched junction bases numbered 15, after V lost 6 bases and J lost 5 bases. The CDR3: CASRTSSWDSYYGYTF. The CDR3 DNA sequence: TGTGCCAGCAGAACCTCGAGCTGGGACAGCTATTATGGCTACACCTTC.

The chain links TRBV6-5 to TRBJ2-5; D is uncertain. Germline V gives CDR1 MNHEY, CDR2 SVGAGI. V gave up 4 bases and J gave up 5 bases, with 11 bases separating them. The CDR3 runs to 13 residues. The DNA of the CDR3 is TGTGCCAGCAGTTTTGAGTCAACGGAGACCCAGTACTTC. Protein sequence: CASSFESTETQYF.

The chain links TRBV24-1 to TRBJ2-7; D is perhaps TRBD1 (6 bases). Germline-derived CDR1 and CDR2 are KGHDR and SFDVKD. Deletions cut 3 bases from V and 9 bases from J, with 11 bases between. This CDR3 region has 12 residues. CDR3 loop: CATSDLQGRQYF. CDR3 nucleotide sequence: TGTGCCACCAGTGATCTACAGGGCCGGCAGTACTTC.

The chain links TRBV2 to TRBJ1-4; D is uncertain. Trimming stripped 0 bases from V and 10 bases from J, with 15 bases between. CDR1 and CDR2 (germline): SNHLY, FYNNEI. The CDR3 extends over 15 amino acids. The CDR3 coding sequence is TGTGCCAGCAGTGAAGCCGGCAGCCCTATTGGAAAACTGTTTTTT. Protein product: CASSEAGSPIGKLFF.

This clonotype was recorded a few times. This chain links TRBV27 with TRBJ1-6; D ambiguous. Germline V gives CDR1 MNHEY, CDR2 SMNVEV (reference sequence). V was cut by 0 bases and J by 4 bases, with 13 bases left in between. This CDR3 comprises 17 residues. Written as DNA, the CDR3 is TGTGCCAGCAGTTTATCTATCCGGACGTATTATAATTCACCCCTCCACTTT. This codes for CASSLSIRTYYNSPLHF.

This clonotype was observed many times. This sequence joins TRBV4-2 and TRBJ1-6; weak D call: TRBD1 (6 bases). This CDR3 contains 14 residues. Germline CDR1 and CDR2: LGHNA and YNFKEQ. V was cut by 2 bases and J by 10 bases, with 12 bases left in between. The DNA for the CDR3 is TGTGCCAGCAGCCAACCCAGGGGACGGTCACCCCTCCACTTT. Amino acid sequence: CASSQPRGRSPLHF.

This clonotype was recorded many times. This chain joins TRBV20-1 and TRBJ2-3; TRBD1 aligns across 9 bases. The germline CDR1 and CDR2 sequences are DFQATT and SNEGSKA (reference sequence). This CDR3 region has 16 residues. Unmatched junction bases numbered 10, after V lost 6 bases and J lost 0 bases. The CDR3 bases are TGCAGTGCGGAGGACAGGGGTCCTCTTAGCACAGATACGCAGTATTTT. It encodes CSAEDRGPLSTDTQYF.

The rearrangement links TRBV9 to TRBJ2-2; tentatively, D is TRBD1 (5 bases). CDR3 length: 13 residues. Germline loops: CDR1 SGDLS, CDR2 YYNGEE. With 1 base removed from V and 9 bases from J, the gap between germline ends came to 10 bases. The CDR3 coding sequence is TGTGCCAGCAGCGTATTCCAGGGCAGGGAGCTGTTTTTT. It codes for CASSVFQGRELFF.

The chain is built from TRBV3-1 and TRBJ2-7; 7 nucleotides agree with TRBD1. With 4 bases clipped from V and 4 bases from J, the junction kept 7 bases outside the gene matches. The V gene's germline CDR1 is LGHDT and CDR2 YNNKEL (reference sequence). There are 14 residues in the CDR3. The CDR3 is CASSRGQLGYEQYF. CDR3 coding DNA: TGTGCCAGCAGCCGGGGACAGCTGGGGTACGAGCAGTACTTC.

This clonotype was counted only a few times. This chain links TRBV2 with TRBJ2-5; D gene unclear. Trimming took off 7 bases at V and 2 bases at J, with 5 bases between the two ends. The CDR3 runs 11 residues. Germline V gives CDR1 SNHLY, CDR2 FYNNEI. CDR3 sequence: CASKAQETQYF. For the CDR3, the DNA is TGTGCCAGCAAAGCTCAAGAGACCCAGTACTTC.

This clonotype was found many times. CDR3 protein: CASSLSRGGETQYF. CDR3 bases: TGTGCCAGCAGCTTGTCTAGGGGCGGTGAGACCCAGTACTTC. The chain has TRBV11-3 and TRBJ2-5; TRBD1 is a possible D gene (5 bases). CDR1 is SGHNT, CDR2 YENEEA, per germline. The V end lost 3 bases, the J end lost 5 bases, and 13 bases lay between the germline ends. The CDR3 has 14 residues.

The V and J genes are TRBV6-1 and TRBJ2-3; weak D call: TRBD2 (6 bases). Germline V lookup: CDR1 MNHNS, CDR2 SASEGT. The CDR3 has 16 amino acids. Trimming shortened V by 10 bases and J by 5 bases, and 25 bases separated the two germline ends. CDR3 protein: CATDGSNGRGEDTQYF. CDR3 bases: TGTGCCACTGACGGGTCAAACGGGAGAGGTGAAGATACGCAGTATTTT.

The CDR3 nucleotides are TGTGCCAGCAGCCAGTGGGGAGGGTACAATGAGCAGTTCTTC. Translated: CASSQWGGYNEQFF. The chain links TRBV6-2 or TRBV6-3 to TRBJ2-1; 7 bases are a match to TRBD2. Looked up from germline, CDR1 is MNHEY and CDR2 is SVGEGT. The CDR3 extends over 14 amino acids. Trimming took 6 bases from V and 4 from J; bases not matched to a gene: 6.

V is TRBV7-8 and J is TRBJ1-2; no clear D. The germline V gene has CDR1 SGHVS and CDR2 FQNEAQ. V lost 0 bases and J lost 1, with 12 bases in between. The CDR3 runs 16 residues. The CDR3 coding sequence is TGTGCCAGCAGCTTAGCGGCTGGAACTTTTAACTATGGCTACACCTTC. This codes for CASSLAAGTFNYGYTF.

This clonotype was seen ten or more times. The V and J genes are TRBV20-1 and TRBJ2-4, with 9 bases fitting TRBD1. The CDR3 length is 16 residues. J was trimmed by 3 bases and V by 2 bases; bases with no gene match: 8. CDR1 is DFQATT and CDR2 is SNEGSKA in the germline V gene (reference sequence). Written as DNA, the CDR3 is TGCAGTGCTAGACCTACAGGGGGCAATGGCAAAAACATTCAGTACTTC. Translation gives CSARPTGGNGKNIQYF.

Details on this clonotype: At one end the junction does not follow the germline gene, possibly because of a read error. J is TRBJ2-7 and V is TRBV24-1, with D maybe TRBD2 (6 bases). The germline V gene encodes CDR1 KGHDR and CDR2 SFDVKD. This CDR3 region has 15 residues. CDR3 amino acids: CATSDRDSLSYERYF. The CDR3 DNA sequence: TGTGCCACCAGTGACCGGGACTCCCTCTCCTACGAGCGGTACTTC.

V is TRBV20-1 and J is TRBJ1-5; D possibly corresponds to TRBD1 (5 bases). The CDR3 covers 14 residues. Germline-derived CDR1 and CDR2 are DFQATT and SNEGSKA (reference sequence). The V end was cut by 3 bases, the J end by 2 bases, with 11 bases between. The CDR3 loop is CSASVGVGNQPQHF. The CDR3 DNA follows: TGCAGTGCTAGTGTAGGGGTGGGCAATCAGCCCCAGCATTTT.

This clonotype was detected a few times. J is TRBJ1-5 and V is TRBV20-1; a possible D gene is TRBD1 (6 bases). The germline CDR1 and CDR2 sequences are DFQATT and SNEGSKA (reference sequence). The CDR3 contains 15 residues. The V end lost 5 bases, the J end lost 3 bases, and 17 bases lay between the germline ends. The CDR3 nucleotides read TGCAGTGCTGTTGATACAGGGACAATCAATCAGCCCCAGCATTTT. It yields the protein CSAVDTGTINQPQHF.

This clonotype was found many times. The CDR3 loop reads CASQTGRDTEAFF. CDR3 coding DNA: TGTGCCAGCCAGACAGGGAGGGACACTGAAGCTTTCTTT. The chain links TRBV2 to TRBJ1-1; the match to TRBD1 covers 7 bases. Germline lookup yields CDR1 SNHLY and CDR2 FYNNEI. CDR3 length: 13 residues. V dropped 8 bases and J dropped 3; count of bases not matched to a gene: 6.

On this clonotype itself: A much larger clone lies one base from this, so it may be a read error. The J gene is TRBJ2-7, the V gene TRBV7-9; D possibly corresponds to TRBD2 (6 bases). The J call may be wrong; the DNA end is better matched by TRBJ2-1. The length of the CDR3 is 15 residues. CDR1 is SEHNR and CDR2 is FQNEAQ in the germline V gene (reference sequence). CDR3 residues: CASSLTAGSSYEQFF. In nucleotides, the CDR3 is TGTGCCAGCAGCTTAACTGCGGGGTCCTCCTACGAGCAGTTCTTC.

This clonotype came up many times. J is TRBJ2-1 and V is TRBV3-1; the D is unclear. The V gene lost 4 bases and the J gene lost 6 bases, with 7 bases spanning the gap. CDR3 length equals 12 residues. Germline V gene sequence: CDR1 LGHDT, CDR2 YNNKEL (reference sequence). The DNA for the CDR3 is TGTGCCAGCAGCCCCCACAGCAATGAGCAGTTCTTC. This translates into CASSPHSNEQFF.